This TCR beta chain was identified in a study of cytomegalovirus exposure and HLA in healthy donors. Study-wide findings and caveats: Cytomegalovirus association was assigned to more than 150 TCR beta chains. Rarity characterized most TCR sequences, yet some public TCRs appeared in many donors.

PCR employed 60 Vbeta and 13 Jbeta primers. The assay was immunoSEQ multiplex PCR, and TCRdb's table has in-frame clones only and misses some. The sample contains 110,000 to 150,000 clones, 84% of which appear only once. This clone showed up just once. Its antigen is not identified. Germline V gives CDR1 MNHEY, CDR2 SVGAGI. Trimming left V 7 bases short and J 4 bases short, with 5 bases between. This CDR3 is 11 amino acids long. The gene calls are TRBV6-5 and TRBJ1-3; D ambiguous. Sequencing used PBMCs. The TCR sequence derives from a boy aged 2-15 years in good health and CMV-seronegative. CDR3 region: CASTSGNTIYF. The DNA for the CDR3 is TGTGCCAGCACCTCCGGAAACACCATATATTTT.